The sequence of this T cell receptor (beta chain) was determined in a study of blood T cell repertoires in COVID-19. Study-level background: COVID-19 samples collected from the United States, Italy and Spain covered acute and convalescent phases. In each case, the material was cDNA or gDNA derived from T cells, B-cell-depleted T cells, or PBMCs.

In the authors' workflow: Estimated nucleated cell counts came from reference gene primer amplification. Sequenced by immunoSEQ multiplex PCR; TCRdb stores in-frame clones only, minus some. Clone size and V and J calls were adopted from that table, with D and trimming inferred from the DNA. The sample has approximately 160,000 clones; 93% are singletons. A Seattle source enrolled patients during active infection and followed them longitudinally. CDR1 is SNHLY, CDR2 FYNNEI, per germline. CDR3 length: 15 amino acids. The J segment lost 6 bases and the V segment lost 4 bases, leaving 6 bases of the junction unmatched.

Sequencing used peripheral blood. This clonotype was obtained from a woman in her sixties or seventies with COVID-19, enrolled during active disease. This chain joins TRBV2 and TRBJ1-6; 7 nucleotides line up with TRBD1. In DNA, the CDR3 is TGTGCCAGCAGTGTATCGGGGACAGTTAATTCACCCCTCCACTTT. Protein sequence: CASSVSGTVNSPLHF. Complete variable domain (other parts from reference TRBV2 and TRBJ1-6): EPEVTQTPSHQVTQMGQEVILRCVPISNHLYFYWYRQILGQKVEFLVSFYNNEISEKSEIFDDQFSVERPDGSNFTLKIRSTKLEDSAMYFCASSVSGTVNSPLHFGNGTRLTVT.